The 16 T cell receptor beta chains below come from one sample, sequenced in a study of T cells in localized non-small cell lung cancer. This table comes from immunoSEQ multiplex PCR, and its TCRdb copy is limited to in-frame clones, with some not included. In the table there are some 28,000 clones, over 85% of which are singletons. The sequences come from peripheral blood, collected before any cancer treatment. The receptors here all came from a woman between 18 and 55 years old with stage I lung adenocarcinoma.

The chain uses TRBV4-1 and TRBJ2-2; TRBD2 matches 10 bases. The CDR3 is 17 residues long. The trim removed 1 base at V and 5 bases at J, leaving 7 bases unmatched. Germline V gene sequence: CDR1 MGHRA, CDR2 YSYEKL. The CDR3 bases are TGCGCCAGCAGCCAAGGGTGGATAGCGGGAGGAACCGGGGAGCTGTTTTTT. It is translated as CASSQGWIAGGTGELFF.

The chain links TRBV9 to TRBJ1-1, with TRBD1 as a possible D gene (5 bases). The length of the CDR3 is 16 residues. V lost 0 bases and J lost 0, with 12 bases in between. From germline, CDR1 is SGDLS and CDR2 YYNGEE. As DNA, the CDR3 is TGTGCCAGCAGCGTAGTCGCAGGGACCATGAACACTGAAGCTTTCTTT. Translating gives CASSVVAGTMNTEAFF.

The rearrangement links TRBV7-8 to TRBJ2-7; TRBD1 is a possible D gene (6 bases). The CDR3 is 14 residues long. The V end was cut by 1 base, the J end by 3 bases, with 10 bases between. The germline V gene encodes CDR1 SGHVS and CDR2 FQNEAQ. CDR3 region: CASSLVSGDYEQYF. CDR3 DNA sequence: TGTGCCAGCAGCTTAGTCTCAGGGGACTACGAGCAGTACTTC.

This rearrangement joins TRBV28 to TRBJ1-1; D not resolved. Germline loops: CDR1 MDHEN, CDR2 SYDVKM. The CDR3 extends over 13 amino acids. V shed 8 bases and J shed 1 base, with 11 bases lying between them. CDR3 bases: TGTGCCAGCCTAGGCAGTCGGAACACTGAAGCTTTCTTT. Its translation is CASLGSRNTEAFF.

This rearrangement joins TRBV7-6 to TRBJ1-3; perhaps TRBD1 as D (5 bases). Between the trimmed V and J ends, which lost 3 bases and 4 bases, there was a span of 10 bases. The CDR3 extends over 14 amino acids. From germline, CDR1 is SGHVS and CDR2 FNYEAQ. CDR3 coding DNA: TGTGCCAGCAGCTTGTCGGGGACCGGAAACACCATATATTTT. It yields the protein CASSLSGTGNTIYF.

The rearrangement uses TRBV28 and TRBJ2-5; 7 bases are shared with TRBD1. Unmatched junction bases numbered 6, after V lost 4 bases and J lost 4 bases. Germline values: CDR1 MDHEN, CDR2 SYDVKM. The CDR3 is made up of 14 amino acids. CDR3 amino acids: CASSSYRGGETQYF. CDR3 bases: TGTGCCAGCAGTTCATACAGGGGTGGAGAGACCCAGTACTTC.

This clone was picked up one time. CDR3 amino acids: CASSFGTLNTGELFF. The CDR3 nucleotides read TGTGCCAGCAGCTTTGGGACACTTAACACCGGGGAGCTGTTTTTT. The chain combines TRBV9 with TRBJ2-2, with a possible D match to TRBD1 (6 bases). This CDR3 is 15 amino acids long. V was trimmed by 4 bases and J by 2 bases, leaving 12 bases between them. The V gene's germline CDR1 is SGDLS and CDR2 YYNGEE.

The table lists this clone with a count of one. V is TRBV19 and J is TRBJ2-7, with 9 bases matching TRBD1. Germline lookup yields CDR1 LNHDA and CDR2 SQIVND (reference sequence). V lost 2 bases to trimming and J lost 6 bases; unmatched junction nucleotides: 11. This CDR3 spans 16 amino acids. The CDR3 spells CASSIQQGAPSGEQYF. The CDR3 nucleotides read TGTGCCAGTAGTATACAACAGGGGGCGCCGAGTGGCGAGCAGTACTTC.

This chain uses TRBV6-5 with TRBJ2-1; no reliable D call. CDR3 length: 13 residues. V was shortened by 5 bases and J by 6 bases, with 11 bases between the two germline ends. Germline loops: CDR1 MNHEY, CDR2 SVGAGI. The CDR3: CASSSFNRNEQFF. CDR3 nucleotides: TGTGCCAGCAGTAGTTTCAACCGCAATGAGCAGTTCTTC.

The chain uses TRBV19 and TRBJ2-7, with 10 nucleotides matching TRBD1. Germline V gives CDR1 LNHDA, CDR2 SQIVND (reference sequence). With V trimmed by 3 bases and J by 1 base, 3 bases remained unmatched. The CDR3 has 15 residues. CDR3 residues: CASSIGTGDSYEQYF. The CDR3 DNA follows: TGTGCCAGTAGTATCGGGACAGGGGATTCCTACGAGCAGTACTTC.

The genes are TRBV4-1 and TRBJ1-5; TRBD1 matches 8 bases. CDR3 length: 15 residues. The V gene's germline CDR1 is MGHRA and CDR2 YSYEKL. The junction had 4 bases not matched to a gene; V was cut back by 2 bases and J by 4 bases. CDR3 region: CASSQLTGDNQPQHF. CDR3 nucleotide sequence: TGCGCCAGCAGCCAATTGACAGGGGATAATCAGCCCCAGCATTTT.

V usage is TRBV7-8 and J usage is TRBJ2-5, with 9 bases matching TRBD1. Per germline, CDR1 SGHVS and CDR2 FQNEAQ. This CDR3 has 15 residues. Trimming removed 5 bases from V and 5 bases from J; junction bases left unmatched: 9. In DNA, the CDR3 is TGTGCCAGCAGCCCAAATCTCGGACAGGGGGAGACCCAGTACTTC. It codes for CASSPNLGQGETQYF.

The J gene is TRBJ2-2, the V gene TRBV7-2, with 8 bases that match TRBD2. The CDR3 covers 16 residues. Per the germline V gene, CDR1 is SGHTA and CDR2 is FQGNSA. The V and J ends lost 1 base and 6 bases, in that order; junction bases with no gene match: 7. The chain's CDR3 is CASSLGFSGKAGELFF. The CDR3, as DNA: TGTGCCAGCAGCTTAGGTTTTAGCGGGAAGGCCGGGGAGCTGTTTTTT.

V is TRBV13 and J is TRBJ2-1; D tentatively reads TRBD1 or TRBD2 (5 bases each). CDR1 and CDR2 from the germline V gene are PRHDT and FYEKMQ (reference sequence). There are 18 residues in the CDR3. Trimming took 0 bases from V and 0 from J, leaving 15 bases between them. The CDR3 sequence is CASSLGKSSDSSYNEQFF. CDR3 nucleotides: TGTGCCAGCAGCTTAGGAAAGAGTAGCGACAGCTCCTACAATGAGCAGTTCTTC.

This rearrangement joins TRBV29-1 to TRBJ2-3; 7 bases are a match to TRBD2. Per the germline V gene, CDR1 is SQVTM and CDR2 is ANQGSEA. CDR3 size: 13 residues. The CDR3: CGTTGAGVDTQYF. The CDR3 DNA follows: TGCGGTACGACTGGGGCGGGAGTGGATACGCAGTATTTT.

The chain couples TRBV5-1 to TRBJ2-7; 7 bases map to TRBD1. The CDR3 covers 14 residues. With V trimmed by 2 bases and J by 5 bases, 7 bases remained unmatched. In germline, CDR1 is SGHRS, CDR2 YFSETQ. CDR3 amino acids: CASSFLQGQDEQYF. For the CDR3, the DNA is TGCGCCAGCAGCTTCCTACAGGGGCAGGACGAGCAGTACTTC.